The 18 T cell receptor beta chains below all came from one sample that was sequenced in a study of CD8 T cells in ankylosing spondylitis. MiXCR, applied by TCRdb to the 5' RACE reads, yields one record per CDR3 protein. The sample includes about 360,000 distinct CDR3 sequences, roughly 20% seen only once; the top ten take around 14%. Specimen: blood, either unsorted or a sorted T cell fraction (not recorded which). These TCRs come from a male donor with ankylosing spondylitis or in good health (not recorded which).

This chain uses TRBV7-9 with TRBJ2-7, with a weak D call TRBD2 (5 bases). Per germline, CDR1 SEHNR and CDR2 FQNEAQ (reference sequence). This CDR3 spans 15 amino acids. V lost 5 bases, J lost 4 bases, and 18 bases lay in between. CDR3 residues: CASSPGTGIWYEQYF. CDR3 coding DNA: TGTGCCAGCAGCCCCGGTACGGGGATCTGGTACGAGCAGTACTTC.

V gene TRBV28 combines with J gene TRBJ2-1; no reliable D call. V shed 3 bases and J shed 4 bases, with 7 bases lying between them. Germline loops: CDR1 MDHEN, CDR2 SYDVKM. The CDR3 loop spans 13 amino acids. CDR3 loop: CASSFPKYNEQFF. CDR3 DNA: TGTGCCAGCAGTTTCCCCAAATACAATGAGCAGTTCTTC. Based on the CDR3 plus reference TRBV28 and TRBJ2-1, the full variable domain is DVKVTQSSRYLVKRTGEKVFLECVQDMDHENMFWYRQDPGLGLRLIYFSYDVKMKEKGDIPEGYSVSREKKERFSLILESASTNQTSMYLCASSFPKYNEQFFGPGTRLTVL.

The rearrangement links TRBV29-1 to TRBJ2-2; 7 bases are a match to TRBD1. This CDR3 has 14 residues. Germline CDR1 SQVTM, CDR2 ANQGSEA. V gave up 4 bases and J gave up 0 bases; unmatched junction bases: 2. The CDR3 spells CSVGDSANTGELFF. CDR3 bases: TGCAGCGTTGGGGACAGCGCGAACACCGGGGAGCTGTTTTTT.

In nucleotides, the CDR3 is TGTGCCAGCAGTCGACTAGGCGCTGAAGCTTTCTTT. Its translation: CASSRLGAEAFF. This chain links TRBV27 with TRBJ1-1; the D is unclear. Between the trimmed V and J ends, which lost 5 bases and 6 bases, there was a span of 10 bases. This CDR3 has 12 amino acids. Germline values: CDR1 MNHEY, CDR2 SMNVEV (reference sequence).

This clonotype was seen a handful of times. This chain links TRBV5-1 with TRBJ1-1; tentatively, D is TRBD1 (6 bases). The V end lost 2 bases, the J end lost 6 bases, and 17 bases lay between the germline ends. This CDR3 is 15 amino acids long. The germline CDR1 and CDR2 sequences are SGHRS and YFSETQ. CDR3 sequence reads: CASSLSGAGPPEAFF. CDR3 sequence (DNA): TGCGCCAGCAGCTTATCGGGGGCAGGACCCCCTGAAGCTTTCTTT.

The chain recombines TRBV11-2 with TRBJ2-5; D may be TRBD1 (5 bases). The CDR3 has 15 amino acids. Trimming stripped 5 bases from V and 2 bases from J, with 15 bases between. The germline V gene encodes CDR1 SGHAT and CDR2 FQNNGV. CDR3 sequence (DNA): TGTGCCAGCAGCCTAAGTAGGGGAACACAAGAGACCCAGTACTTC. Translated, it gives CASSLSRGTQETQYF.

V gene TRBV24-1 combines with J gene TRBJ2-3; possibly TRBD1 for D (7 bases). Germline CDR1 reads KGHDR; CDR2 reads SFDVKD. Trimming cost V 5 bases and J 0 bases, with 20 bases left between them. The CDR3 loop spans 18 amino acids. The chain's CDR3 is CATSVGVGGGYSTDTQYF. The CDR3 nucleotides read TGTGCCACCAGTGTGGGAGTTGGAGGGGGCTACAGCACAGATACGCAGTATTTT.

The chain couples TRBV27 to TRBJ1-2; D gene ambiguous. The germline gives CDR1 MNHEY, CDR2 SMNVEV (reference sequence). The CDR3 sequence is 14 residues long. V was cut by 8 bases and J by 0 bases, with 13 bases left in between. This CDR3 is CASGPGSANYGYTF. CDR3 coding DNA: TGTGCCAGCGGGCCGGGGTCCGCTAACTATGGCTACACCTTC.

The rearrangement joins TRBV12-3 or TRBV12-4 to TRBJ2-5; 10 nucleotides line up with TRBD2. The CDR3 spans 15 residues. With V trimmed by 6 bases and J by 3 bases, 7 bases remained unmatched. CDR3 in amino acids: CASRESLAGEETQYF. The CDR3, as DNA: TGTGCCAGCAGAGAAAGCCTAGCGGGGGAAGAGACCCAGTACTTC.

The rearrangement links TRBV7-9 to TRBJ2-5; tentative D call: TRBD1 (5 bases). Trimming removed 2 bases at V and 1 base at J, with 11 bases between. CDR1 and CDR2 from the germline V gene are SEHNR and FQNEAQ (reference sequence). The CDR3 consists of 15 residues. CDR3 sequence (DNA): TGTGCCAGCAGCTTACCCCAGGGTCCCCAAGAGACCCAGTACTTC. This codes for CASSLPQGPQETQYF.

This clonotype was detected many times. The gene calls are TRBV3-1 and TRBJ2-2; D may be TRBD2 (6 bases). With 2 bases removed from V and 0 bases from J, the gap between germline ends came to 13 bases. This CDR3 contains 17 residues. CDR1 and CDR2 (germline): LGHDT, YNNKEL (reference sequence). Written as DNA, the CDR3 is TGTGCCAGCAGCCAACTACCGGGACTTACGAACACCGGGGAGCTGTTTTTT. Protein product: CASSQLPGLTNTGELFF.

This clonotype was counted only a few times. V is TRBV5-6 and J is TRBJ2-1, with 7 bases matching TRBD2. Germline V gene data show CDR1 as SGHDT and CDR2 as YYEEEE. V gave up 4 bases and J gave up 7 bases; unmatched junction bases: 8. The CDR3 has 14 residues. The CDR3 DNA is TGTGCCAGCAGCGTAACTAGCGTCGGGAATGAGCAGTTCTTC. The encoded protein is CASSVTSVGNEQFF.

The chain recombines TRBV4-1 with TRBJ2-1; either TRBD1 or TRBD2 may fit D (5 bases each). In germline, CDR1 is MGHRA, CDR2 YSYEKL. This CDR3 spans 15 amino acids. V lost 6 bases, J lost 8 bases, and 20 bases lay in between. CDR3 DNA: TGCGCCAGCAGTCCCCGGGGCTCCCCGGGCGATGAGCAGTTCTTC. The encoded protein is CASSPRGSPGDEQFF.

This sequence joins TRBV2 and TRBJ2-7, with 12 bases fitting TRBD2. The CDR3 runs to 17 residues. The germline V gene has CDR1 SNHLY and CDR2 FYNNEI. J was trimmed by 7 bases and V by 8 bases; bases with no gene match: 18. CDR3 amino acids: CASQTSGGLTLHLEQYF. The CDR3 DNA is TGTGCCAGCCAGACTAGCGGGGGTCTCACCTTGCACCTGGAGCAGTACTTC.

This CDR3 reads CATTPKSGGTFYEQYF. The CDR3, as DNA: TGTGCCACCACCCCAAAGAGCGGGGGGACTTTCTACGAGCAGTACTTC. V usage is TRBV6-1 and J usage is TRBJ2-7, with 9 bases aligning to TRBD2. The V segment lost 10 bases and the J segment 3 bases; nucleotides outside the gene matches: 16. This CDR3 has 16 residues. Germline CDR1 MNHNS, CDR2 SASEGT.

This clonotype was observed a few times. J is TRBJ2-7 and V is TRBV7-2; 13 nucleotides align to TRBD2. The CDR3 totals 17 residues. Germline values: CDR1 SGHTA, CDR2 FQGNSA. Trimming removed 4 bases from V and 0 bases from J; junction bases left unmatched: 6. CDR3 in DNA: TGTGCCAGCAGCTCCGGGACTAGCGGGGTGATCTCCTACGAGCAGTACTTC. Translation gives CASSSGTSGVISYEQYF.

This clonotype was picked up a small number of times. The chain is built from TRBV7-9 and TRBJ2-7, with 9 nucleotides matching TRBD2. The germline CDR1 and CDR2 sequences are SEHNR and FQNEAQ (reference sequence). V lost 5 bases to trimming and J lost 4 bases; unmatched junction nucleotides: 9. The CDR3 consists of 15 residues. Here the CDR3 DNA reads TGTGCCAGCAGCCCCAGCGGGGGGATGCGGTACGAGCAGTACTTC. Amino acids: CASSPSGGMRYEQYF.

The chain links TRBV5-6 to TRBJ2-7, with D possibly TRBD2 on 6 matching bases. The CDR3 is 14 residues long. V was cut by 4 bases and J by 2 bases, with 13 bases left in between. Germline V gene lookup returns CDR1 SGHDT and CDR2 YYEEEE. The CDR3 reads CASSQLAIPYEQYF. The CDR3 region has the DNA TGTGCCAGCAGCCAGCTAGCGATCCCCTACGAGCAGTACTTC.